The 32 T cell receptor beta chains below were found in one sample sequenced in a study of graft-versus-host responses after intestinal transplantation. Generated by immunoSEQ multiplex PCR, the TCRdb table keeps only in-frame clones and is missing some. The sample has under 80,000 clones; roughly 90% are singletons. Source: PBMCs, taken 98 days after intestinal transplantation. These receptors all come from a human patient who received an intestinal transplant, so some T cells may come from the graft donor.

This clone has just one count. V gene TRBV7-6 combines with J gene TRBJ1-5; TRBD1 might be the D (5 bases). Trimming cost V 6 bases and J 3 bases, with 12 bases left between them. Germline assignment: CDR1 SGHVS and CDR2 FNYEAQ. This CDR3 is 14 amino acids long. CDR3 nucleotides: TGTGCCAGCAGTCCCGGGACTCCCAATCAGCCCCAGCATTTT. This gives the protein CASSPGTPNQPQHF.

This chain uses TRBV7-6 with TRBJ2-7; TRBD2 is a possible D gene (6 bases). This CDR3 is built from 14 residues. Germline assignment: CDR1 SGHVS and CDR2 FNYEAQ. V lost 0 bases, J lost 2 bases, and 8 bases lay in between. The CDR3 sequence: CASSLAPGAYEQYF. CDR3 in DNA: TGTGCCAGCAGCTTAGCACCGGGGGCCTACGAGCAGTACTTC.

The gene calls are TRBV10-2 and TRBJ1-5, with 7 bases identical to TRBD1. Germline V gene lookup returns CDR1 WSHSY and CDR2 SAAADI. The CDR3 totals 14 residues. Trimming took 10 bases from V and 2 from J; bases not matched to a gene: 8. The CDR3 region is CATPGGGGNQPQHF. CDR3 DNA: TGCGCCACCCCAGGAGGGGGCGGCAATCAGCCCCAGCATTTT.

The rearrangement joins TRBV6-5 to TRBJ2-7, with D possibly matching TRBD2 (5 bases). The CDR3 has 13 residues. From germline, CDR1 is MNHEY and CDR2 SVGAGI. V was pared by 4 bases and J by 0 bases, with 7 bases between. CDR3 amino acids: CASSFTSSYEQYF. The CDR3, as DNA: TGTGCCAGCAGTTTCACTAGCTCCTACGAGCAGTACTTC.

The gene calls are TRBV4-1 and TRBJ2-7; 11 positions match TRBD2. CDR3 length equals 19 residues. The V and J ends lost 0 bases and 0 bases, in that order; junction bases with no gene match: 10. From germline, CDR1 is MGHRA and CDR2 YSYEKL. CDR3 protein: CASSQDVLGLAGHSYEQYF. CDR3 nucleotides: TGCGCCAGCAGCCAAGATGTTCTAGGACTAGCGGGTCACTCCTACGAGCAGTACTTC.

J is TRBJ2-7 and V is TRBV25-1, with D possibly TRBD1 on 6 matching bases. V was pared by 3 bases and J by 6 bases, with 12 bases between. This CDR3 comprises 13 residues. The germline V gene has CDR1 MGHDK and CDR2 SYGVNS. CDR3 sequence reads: CASSDNRAGEQYF. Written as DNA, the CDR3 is TGTGCCAGCAGTGATAACAGGGCTGGCGAGCAGTACTTC.

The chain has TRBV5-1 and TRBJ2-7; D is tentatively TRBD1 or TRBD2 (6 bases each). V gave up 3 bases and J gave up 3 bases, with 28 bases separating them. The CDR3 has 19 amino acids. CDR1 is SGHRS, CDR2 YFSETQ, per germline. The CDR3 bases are TGCGCCAGCAGCTCAGAAGGCGGGCGGGACAAATCAGGACACTACGAGCAGTACTTC. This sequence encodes CASSSEGGRDKSGHYEQYF.

CDR3 nucleotides: TGTGCTAGTGGTTTTGGTGCTGGGATACGTCCCTACGAGCAGTACTTC. Translating it yields CASGFGAGIRPYEQYF. The chain carries TRBV12-5 and TRBJ2-7; D gene unclear. CDR1 is LGHNT, CDR2 FRNRAP, per germline. V lost 3 bases and J lost 2, with 17 bases in between. This CDR3 comprises 16 residues.

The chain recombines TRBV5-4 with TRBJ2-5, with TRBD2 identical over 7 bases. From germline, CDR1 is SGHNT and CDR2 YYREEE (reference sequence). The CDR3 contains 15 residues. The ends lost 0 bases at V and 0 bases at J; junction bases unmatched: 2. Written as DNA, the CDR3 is TGTGCCAGCAGCTTGGTCCTAGCGGACCAAGAGACCCAGTACTTC. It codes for CASSLVLADQETQYF.

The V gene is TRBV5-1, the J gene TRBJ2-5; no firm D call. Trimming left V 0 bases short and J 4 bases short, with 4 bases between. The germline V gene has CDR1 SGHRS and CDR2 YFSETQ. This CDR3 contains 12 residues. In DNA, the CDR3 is TGCGCCAGCAGCTTGGAGGGAGAGACCCAGTACTTC. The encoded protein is CASSLEGETQYF.

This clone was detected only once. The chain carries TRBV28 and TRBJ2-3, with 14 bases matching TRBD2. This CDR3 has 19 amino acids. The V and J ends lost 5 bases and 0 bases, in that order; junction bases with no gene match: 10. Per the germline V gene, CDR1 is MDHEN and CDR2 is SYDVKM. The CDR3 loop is CASSARTSGRSFSTDTQYF. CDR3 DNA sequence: TGTGCCAGCAGTGCCCGGACTAGCGGGAGGTCGTTTAGCACAGATACGCAGTATTTT.

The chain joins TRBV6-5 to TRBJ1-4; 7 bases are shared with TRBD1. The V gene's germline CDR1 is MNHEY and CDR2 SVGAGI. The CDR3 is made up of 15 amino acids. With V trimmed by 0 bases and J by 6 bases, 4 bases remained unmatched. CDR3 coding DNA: TGTGCCAGCAGTTACTCGGGCAGGGGGGATGAAAAACTGTTTTTT. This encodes CASSYSGRGDEKLFF.

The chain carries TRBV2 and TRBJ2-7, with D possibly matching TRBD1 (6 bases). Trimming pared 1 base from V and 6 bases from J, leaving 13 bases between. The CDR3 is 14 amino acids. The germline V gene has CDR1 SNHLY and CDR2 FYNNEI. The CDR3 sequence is CASSEGGGRVEQYF. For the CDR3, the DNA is TGTGCCAGCAGTGAAGGAGGGGGAAGGGTCGAGCAGTACTTC.

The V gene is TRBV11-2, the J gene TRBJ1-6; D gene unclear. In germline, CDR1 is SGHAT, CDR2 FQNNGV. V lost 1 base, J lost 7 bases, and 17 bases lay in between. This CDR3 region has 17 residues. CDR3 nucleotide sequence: TGTGCCAGCAGCTTAGGCCCCACAGTCGCGATGAATTCACCCCTCCACTTT. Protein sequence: CASSLGPTVAMNSPLHF.

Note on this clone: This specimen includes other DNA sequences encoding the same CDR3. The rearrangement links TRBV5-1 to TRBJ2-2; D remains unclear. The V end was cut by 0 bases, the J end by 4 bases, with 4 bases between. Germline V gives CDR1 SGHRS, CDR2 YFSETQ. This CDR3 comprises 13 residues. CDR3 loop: CASSLEGTGELFF. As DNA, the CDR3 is TGCGCCAGCAGCTTGGAGGGCACCGGGGAGCTGTTTTTT.

The CDR3 nucleotides are TGCGCCAGCAGCCCTGGGACCCACACAGATACGCAGTATTTT. Translated: CASSPGTHTDTQYF. The chain carries TRBV5-1 and TRBJ2-3, with D possibly called TRBD1 or TRBD2 (5 bases each). The V and J ends lost 4 bases and 2 bases respectively, with 11 bases between them. CDR1 is SGHRS and CDR2 is YFSETQ in the germline V gene. There are 14 residues in the CDR3. Combining the CDR3 with reference TRBV5-1 and TRBJ2-3 gives the whole variable domain KAGVTQTPRYLIKTRGQQVTLSCSPISGHRSVSWYQQTPGQGLQFLFEYFSETQRNKGNFPGRFSGRQFSNSRSEMNVSTLELGDSALYLCASSPGTHTDTQYFGPGTRLTVL.

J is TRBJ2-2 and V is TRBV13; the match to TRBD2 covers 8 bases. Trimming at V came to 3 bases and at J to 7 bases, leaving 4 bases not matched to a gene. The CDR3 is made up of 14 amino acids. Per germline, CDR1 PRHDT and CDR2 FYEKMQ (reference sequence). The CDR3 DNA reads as TGTGCCAGCAGCTTTACACGGGAGGGCGGGGAGCTGTTTTTT. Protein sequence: CASSFTREGGELFF. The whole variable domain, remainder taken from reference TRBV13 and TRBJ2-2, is AAGVIQSPRHLIKEKRETATLKCYPIPRHDTVYWYQQGPGQDPQFLISFYEKMQSDKGSIPDRFSAQQFSDYHSELNMSSLELGDSALYFCASSFTREGGELFFGEGSRLTVL.

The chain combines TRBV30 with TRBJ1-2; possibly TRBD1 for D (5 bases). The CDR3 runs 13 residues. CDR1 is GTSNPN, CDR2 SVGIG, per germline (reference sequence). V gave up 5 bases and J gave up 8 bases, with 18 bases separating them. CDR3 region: CAWSVASGGGYTF. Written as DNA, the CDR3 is TGTGCCTGGTCGGTGGCGAGCGGGGGGGGCTACACCTTC. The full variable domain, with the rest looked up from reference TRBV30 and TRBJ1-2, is SQTIHQWPATLVQPVGSPLSLECTVEGTSNPNLYWYRQAAGRGLQLLFYSVGIGQISSEVPQNLSASRPQDRQFILSSKKLLLSDSGFYLCAWSVASGGGYTFGSGTRLTVV.

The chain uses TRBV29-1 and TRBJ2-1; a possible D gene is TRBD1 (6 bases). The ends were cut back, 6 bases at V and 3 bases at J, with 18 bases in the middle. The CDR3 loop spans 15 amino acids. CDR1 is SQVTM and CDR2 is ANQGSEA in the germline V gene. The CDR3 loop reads CSVARPLTGYNEQFF. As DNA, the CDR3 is TGCAGCGTCGCCCGCCCTCTGACAGGCTACAATGAGCAGTTCTTC.

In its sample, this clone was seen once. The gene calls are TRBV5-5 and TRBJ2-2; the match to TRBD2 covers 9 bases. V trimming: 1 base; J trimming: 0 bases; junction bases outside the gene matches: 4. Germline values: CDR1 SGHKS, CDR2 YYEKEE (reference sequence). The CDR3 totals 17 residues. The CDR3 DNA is TGTGCCAGCAGCTTGTCGACTAGCGGCGCGAACACCGGGGAGCTGTTTTTT. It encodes CASSLSTSGANTGELFF.

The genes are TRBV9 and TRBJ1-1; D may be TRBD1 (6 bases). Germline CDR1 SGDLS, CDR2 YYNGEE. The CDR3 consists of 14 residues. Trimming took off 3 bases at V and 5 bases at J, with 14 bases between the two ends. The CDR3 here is CASSGGQGVTEAFF. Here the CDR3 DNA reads TGTGCCAGCAGCGGGGGACAAGGAGTAACTGAAGCTTTCTTT. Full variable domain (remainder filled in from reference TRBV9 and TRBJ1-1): DSGVTQTPKHLITATGQRVTLRCSPRSGDLSVYWYQQSLDQGLQFLIQYYNGEERAKGNILERFSAQQFPDLHSELNLSSLELGDSALYFCASSGGQGVTEAFFGQGTRLTVV.

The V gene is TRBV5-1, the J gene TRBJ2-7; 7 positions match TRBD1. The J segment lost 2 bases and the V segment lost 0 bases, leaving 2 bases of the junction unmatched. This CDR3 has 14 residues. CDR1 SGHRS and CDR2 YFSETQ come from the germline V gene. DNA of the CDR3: TGCGCCAGCAGCTTGGGGGACAGTCCCTACGAGCAGTACTTC. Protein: CASSLGDSPYEQYF.

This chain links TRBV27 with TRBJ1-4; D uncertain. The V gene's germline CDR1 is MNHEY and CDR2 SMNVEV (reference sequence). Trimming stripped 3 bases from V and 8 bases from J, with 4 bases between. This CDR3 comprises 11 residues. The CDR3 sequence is CASSFKEKLFF. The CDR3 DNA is TGTGCCAGCAGTTTTAAGGAAAAACTGTTTTTT.

The CDR3 DNA is TGTGCCAGCAGTCGGGACCGAAGCACAACAGATACGCAGTATTTT. It specifies CASSRDRSTTDTQYF. The V call is TRBV28, the J call TRBJ2-3, with D perhaps being TRBD1 or TRBD2 (5 bases each). Trimming stripped 5 bases from V and 3 bases from J, with 15 bases between. Germline V gene lookup returns CDR1 MDHEN and CDR2 SYDVKM. This CDR3 is 15 amino acids long. The whole variable domain, filled in from reference TRBV28 and TRBJ2-3, reads DVKVTQSSRYLVKRTGEKVFLECVQDMDHENMFWYRQDPGLGLRLIYFSYDVKMKEKGDIPEGYSVSREKKERFSLILESASTNQTSMYLCASSRDRSTTDTQYFGPGTRLTVL.

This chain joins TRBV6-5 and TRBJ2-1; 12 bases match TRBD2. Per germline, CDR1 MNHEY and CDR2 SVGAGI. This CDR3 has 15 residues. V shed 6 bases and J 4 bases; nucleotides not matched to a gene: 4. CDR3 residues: CASRLAGGPYNEQFF. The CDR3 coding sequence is TGTGCCAGCAGACTAGCGGGAGGCCCTTACAATGAGCAGTTCTTC.

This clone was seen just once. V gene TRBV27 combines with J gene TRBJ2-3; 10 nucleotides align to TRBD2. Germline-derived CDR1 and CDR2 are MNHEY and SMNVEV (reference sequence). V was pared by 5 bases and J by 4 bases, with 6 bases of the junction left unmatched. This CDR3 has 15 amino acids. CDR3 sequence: CASSPKREGADTQYF. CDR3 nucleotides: TGTGCCAGCAGTCCCAAGCGGGAGGGGGCAGATACGCAGTATTTT.

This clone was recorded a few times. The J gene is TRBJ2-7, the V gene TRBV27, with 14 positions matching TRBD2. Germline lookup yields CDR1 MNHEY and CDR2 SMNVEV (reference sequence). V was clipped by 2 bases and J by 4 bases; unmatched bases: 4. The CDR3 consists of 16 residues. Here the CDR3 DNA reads TGTGCCAGCAGTTTAAGACTAGCGGGAGGGCAATACGAGCAGTACTTC. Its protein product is CASSLRLAGGQYEQYF.

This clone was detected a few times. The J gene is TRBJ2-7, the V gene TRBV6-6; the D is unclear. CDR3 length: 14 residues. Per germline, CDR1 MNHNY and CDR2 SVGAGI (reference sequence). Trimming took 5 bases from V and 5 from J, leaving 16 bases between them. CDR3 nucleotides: TGTGCCAGCAGTATGGACGTTGAGACGGACGAGCAGTACTTC. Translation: CASSMDVETDEQYF.

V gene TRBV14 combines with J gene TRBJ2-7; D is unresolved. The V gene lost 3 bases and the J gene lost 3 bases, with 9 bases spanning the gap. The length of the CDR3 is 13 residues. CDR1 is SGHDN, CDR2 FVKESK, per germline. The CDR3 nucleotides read TGTGCCAGCAGCCACAGGCCTCTCTACGAGCAGTACTTC. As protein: CASSHRPLYEQYF.

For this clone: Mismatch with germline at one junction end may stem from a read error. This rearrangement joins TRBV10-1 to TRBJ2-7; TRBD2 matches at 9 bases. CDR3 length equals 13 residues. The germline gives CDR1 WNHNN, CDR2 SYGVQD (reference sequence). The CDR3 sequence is CATSLAGSNEQYF. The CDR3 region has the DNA TGCGCCACCAGTCTAGCGGGAAGCAACGAGCAGTACTTC.

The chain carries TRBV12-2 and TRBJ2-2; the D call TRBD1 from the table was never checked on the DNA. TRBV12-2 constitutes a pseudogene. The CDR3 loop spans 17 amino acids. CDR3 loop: CASRFVSGTMNTGELFF. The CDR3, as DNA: TGTGCAAGTCGCTTCGTTTCGGGGACAATGAACACCGGGGAGCTGTTTTTT.

CDR3 region: CATKAGGTYNEKLFF. As DNA, the CDR3 is TGTGCCACCAAGGCGGGGGGGACCTATAATGAAAAACTGTTTTTT. This chain joins TRBV15 and TRBJ1-4; D might be TRBD1 (5 bases). Germline loops: CDR1 LNHNV, CDR2 YYDKDF (reference sequence). V lost 7 bases and J lost 4, with 16 bases in between. This CDR3 has 15 residues.